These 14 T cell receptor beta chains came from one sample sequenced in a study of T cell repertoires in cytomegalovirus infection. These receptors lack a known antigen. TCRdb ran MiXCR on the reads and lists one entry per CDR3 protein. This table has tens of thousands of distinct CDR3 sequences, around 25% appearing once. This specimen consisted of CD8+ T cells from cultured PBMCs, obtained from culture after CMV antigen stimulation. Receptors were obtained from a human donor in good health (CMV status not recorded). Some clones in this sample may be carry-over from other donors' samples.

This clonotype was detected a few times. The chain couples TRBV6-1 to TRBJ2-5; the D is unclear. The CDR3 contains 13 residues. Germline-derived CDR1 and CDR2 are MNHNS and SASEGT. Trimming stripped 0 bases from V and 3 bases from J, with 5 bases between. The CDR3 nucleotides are TGTGCCAGCAGTGAAGCGGGTAAAGAGACCCAGTACTTC. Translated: CASSEAGKETQYF.

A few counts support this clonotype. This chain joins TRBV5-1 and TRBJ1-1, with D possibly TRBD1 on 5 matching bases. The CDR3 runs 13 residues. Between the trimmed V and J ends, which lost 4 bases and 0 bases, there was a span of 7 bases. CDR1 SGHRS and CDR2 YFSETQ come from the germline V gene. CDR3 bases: TGCGCCAGCAGCGTACAGGTGAACACTGAAGCTTTCTTT. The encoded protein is CASSVQVNTEAFF.

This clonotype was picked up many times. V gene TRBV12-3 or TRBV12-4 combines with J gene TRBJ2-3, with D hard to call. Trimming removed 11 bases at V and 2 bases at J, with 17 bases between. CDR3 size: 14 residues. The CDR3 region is CAWSTEKNTDTQYF. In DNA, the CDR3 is TGTGCCTGGTCCACTGAAAAAAACACAGATACGCAGTATTTT.

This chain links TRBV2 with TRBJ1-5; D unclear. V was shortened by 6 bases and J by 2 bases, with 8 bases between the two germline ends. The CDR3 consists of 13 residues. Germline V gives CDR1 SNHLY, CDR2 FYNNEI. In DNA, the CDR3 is TGTGCCAGCAGGAGGATGGGCAATCAGCCCCAGCATTTT. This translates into CASRRMGNQPQHF. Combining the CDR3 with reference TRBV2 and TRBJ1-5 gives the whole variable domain EPEVTQTPSHQVTQMGQEVILRCVPISNHLYFYWYRQILGQKVEFLVSFYNNEISEKSEIFDDQFSVERPDGSNFTLKIRSTKLEDSAMYFCASRRMGNQPQHFGDGTRLSIL.

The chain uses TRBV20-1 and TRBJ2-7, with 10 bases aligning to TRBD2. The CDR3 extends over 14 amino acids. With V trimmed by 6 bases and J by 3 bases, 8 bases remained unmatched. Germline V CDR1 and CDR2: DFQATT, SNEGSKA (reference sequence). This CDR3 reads CSAILAGVGYEQYF. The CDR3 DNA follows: TGCAGTGCCATTCTAGCGGGAGTTGGCTACGAGCAGTACTTC.

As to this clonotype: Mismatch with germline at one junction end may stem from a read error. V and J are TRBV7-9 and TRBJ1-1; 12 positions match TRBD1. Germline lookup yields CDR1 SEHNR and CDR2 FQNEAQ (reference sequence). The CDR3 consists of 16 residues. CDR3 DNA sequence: TGTGCCAGCAGCCCCGCGGGGGACAGGGGGCTTACTGAAGCTTTGTTT. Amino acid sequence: CASSPAGDRGLTEALF. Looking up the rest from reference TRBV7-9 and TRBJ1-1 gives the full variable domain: DTGVSQNPRHKITKRGQNVTFRCDPISEHNRLYWYRQTLGQGPEFLTYFQNEAQLEKSRLLSDRFSAERPKGSFSTLEIQRTEQGDSAMYLCASSPAGDRGLTEALFGQGTRLTVV.

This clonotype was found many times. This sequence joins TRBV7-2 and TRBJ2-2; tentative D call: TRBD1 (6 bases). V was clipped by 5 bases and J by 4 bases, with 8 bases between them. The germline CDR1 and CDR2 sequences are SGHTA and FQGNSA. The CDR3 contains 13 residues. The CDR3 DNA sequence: TGTGCCAGCAGCGGACAGTCCACCGGGGAGCTGTTTTTT. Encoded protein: CASSGQSTGELFF.

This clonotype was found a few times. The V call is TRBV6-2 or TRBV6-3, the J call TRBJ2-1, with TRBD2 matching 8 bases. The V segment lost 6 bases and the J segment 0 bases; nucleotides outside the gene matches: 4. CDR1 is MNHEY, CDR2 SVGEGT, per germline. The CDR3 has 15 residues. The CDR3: CASRITSGSYNEQFF. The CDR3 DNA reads TGTGCCAGCAGAATTACTAGCGGCTCCTACAATGAGCAGTTCTTC.

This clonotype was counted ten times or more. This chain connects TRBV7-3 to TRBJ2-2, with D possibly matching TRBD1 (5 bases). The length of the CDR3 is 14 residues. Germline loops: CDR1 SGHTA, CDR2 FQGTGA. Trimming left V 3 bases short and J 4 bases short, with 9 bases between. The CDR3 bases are TGTGCCAGCAGCTTTTTAAGGGGCACCGGGGAGCTGTTTTTT. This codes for CASSFLRGTGELFF.

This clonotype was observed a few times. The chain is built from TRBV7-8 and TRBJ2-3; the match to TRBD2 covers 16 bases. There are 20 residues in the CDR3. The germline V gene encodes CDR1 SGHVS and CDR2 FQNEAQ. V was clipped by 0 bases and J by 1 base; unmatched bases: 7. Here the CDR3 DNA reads TGTGCCAGCAGCTTAGCGCGGGGACTAGCGGGAGGGCCCGGCACAGATACGCAGTATTTT. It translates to CASSLARGLAGGPGTDTQYF.

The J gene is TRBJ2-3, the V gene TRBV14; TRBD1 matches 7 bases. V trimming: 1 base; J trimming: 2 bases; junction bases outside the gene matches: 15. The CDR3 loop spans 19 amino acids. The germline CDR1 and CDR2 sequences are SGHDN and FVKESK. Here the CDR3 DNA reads TGTGCCAGCAGCCAAGGAGGCAGGGGGACCATTCCTCTCACAGATACGCAGTATTTT. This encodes CASSQGGRGTIPLTDTQYF.

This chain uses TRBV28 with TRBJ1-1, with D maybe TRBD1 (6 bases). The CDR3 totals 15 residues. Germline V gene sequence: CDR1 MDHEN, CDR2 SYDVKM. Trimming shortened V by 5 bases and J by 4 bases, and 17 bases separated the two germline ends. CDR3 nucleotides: TGTGCCAGCAGTCTTCCCCGGGACACAGGCACTGAAGCTTTCTTT. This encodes CASSLPRDTGTEAFF.

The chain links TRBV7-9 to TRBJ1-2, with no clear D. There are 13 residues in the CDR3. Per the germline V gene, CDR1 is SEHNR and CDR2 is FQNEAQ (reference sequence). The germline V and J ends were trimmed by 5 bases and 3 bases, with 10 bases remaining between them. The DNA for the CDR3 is TGTGCCAGCAGCGCCCCGCCCGACTATGGCTACACCTTC. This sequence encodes CASSAPPDYGYTF.

In DNA, the CDR3 is TGTGCCAGCAGCCTGGGGTGGGCGGAAGACTACGAGCAGTACTTC. Amino acid sequence: CASSLGWAEDYEQYF. The chain links TRBV11-2 to TRBJ2-7; D is undetermined. V lost 5 bases and J lost 3, with 17 bases in between. The length of the CDR3 is 15 residues. Germline V lookup: CDR1 SGHAT, CDR2 FQNNGV.